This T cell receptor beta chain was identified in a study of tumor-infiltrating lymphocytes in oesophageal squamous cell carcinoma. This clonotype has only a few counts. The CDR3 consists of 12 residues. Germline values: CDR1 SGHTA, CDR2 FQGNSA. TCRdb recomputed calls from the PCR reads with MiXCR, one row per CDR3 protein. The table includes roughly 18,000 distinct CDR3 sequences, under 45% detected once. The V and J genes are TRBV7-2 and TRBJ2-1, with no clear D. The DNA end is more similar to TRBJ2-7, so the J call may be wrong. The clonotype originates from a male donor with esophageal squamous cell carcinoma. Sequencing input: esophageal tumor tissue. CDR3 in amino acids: CASSLGSYEQYF. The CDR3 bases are TGTGCCAGCAGCTTAGGGTCCTACGAGCAGTACTTC.